The rows below give T cell receptor beta chains drawn from one sample of a study of T cells after yellow fever vaccination. TCRdb used MiXCR to reprocess the 5' RACE reads, holding one entry per CDR3 protein. Found here are 400,000 or so distinct CDR3 sequences, more than 9% of them singletons; the top ten hold roughly a sixth. Sample: PBMCs, taken on the day of the first yellow fever vaccination. The receptors shown here come from a man aged 18 to 29 who received the YFV17D yellow fever vaccine. The CDR3 runs from the conserved cysteine through the conserved F or W. Each record gives: CDR3 DNA, CDR3 protein, V gene, D gene, clone size, J gene. D genes are given only for firm matches. Size is omitted from some rows. Given values are once, few, many or a class for expanded clones.

TGTGCCAGCAGTTTAATCGCCTGGGAGACCCAGTACTTC CASSLIAWETQYF TRBV12-3/TRBV12-4 NA NA TRBJ2-5
TGTGCCAGCAGGACTACCGGGGAGCTGTTTTTT CASRTTGELFF TRBV11-2 NA many TRBJ2-2
TGTGCCAGCAGTTATAGCACCCGGCAGCCCCAGCATTTT CASSYSTRQPQHF TRBV6-5 NA few TRBJ1-5
TGTGCCAGCAGCTTAAGCGGGGGGACCTCCTACGAGCAGTACTTC CASSLSGGTSYEQYF TRBV7-2 TRBD2 many TRBJ2-7
TGTGCCAGCAGTCCGCAGGGACAGCTCACCTACGAGCAGTACTTC CASSPQGQLTYEQYF TRBV12-3/TRBV12-4 TRBD1 few TRBJ2-7
TGTGCCAGTACACTAGCGGGATCCTCCTACGAGCAGTACTTC CASTLAGSSYEQYF TRBV12-3/TRBV12-4 TRBD2 few TRBJ2-7
TGCGCCAGCAGCAAGACAGGGAACTACGAGCAGTACTTC CASSKTGNYEQYF TRBV4-3 TRBD1 NA TRBJ2-7
TGCGCCAGCAGTGAGGTGGGACTAGCGGGGCCAGATACGCAGTATTTT CASSEVGLAGPDTQYF TRBV10-2 TRBD2 few TRBJ2-3
TGCGCCAGCAGCCAAGTGAGGGGGGGGCCGGGTGAAAAACTGTTTTTT CASSQVRGGPGEKLFF TRBV4-3 NA few TRBJ1-4
TGTGCCAGCAGCAGGACAGGGAAGGGTGGCCAGTACTTC CASSRTGKGGQYF TRBV7-9 TRBD1 NA TRBJ2-5